This T cell receptor (beta chain) originates from a study of blood T cell repertoires in COVID-19. The overall study: Acute and convalescent COVID-19 samples came from the United States, Italy and Spain.

Only in-frame clones appear in the TCRdb table, and some are missing; sequencing was by immunoSEQ multiplex PCR. The sample contains around 280,000 clones, 75% to 90% of which appear only once. This clone is a singleton in its sample. The CDR3 runs to 15 residues. Germline assignment: CDR1 SEHNR and CDR2 FQNEAQ (reference sequence). V shed 5 bases, J shed 8 bases, and the junction held 8 bases outside the gene matches. The TCR sequence derives from a woman between 25 and 40 years old who had recovered from COVID-19. The J gene is TRBJ1-4, the V gene TRBV7-9; 10 nucleotides match TRBD1. The sample was peripheral blood. CDR3 nucleotides: TGTGCCAGCAGCCGGGACAGGGGATCGTACGAAAAACTGTTTTTT. This encodes CASSRDRGSYEKLFF.